A single sample is the source of the 7 T cell receptor beta chains below, sequenced in a study of T cell responses to AZD1222 COVID-19 vaccine. Profiled with immunoSEQ multiplex PCR; TCRdb holds only in-frame clones, not every one. Here the sample spans about 100,000 clones, 88% being singletons. The sample was peripheral blood, taken on day 0 of AZD1222 vaccination. Receptors originate from an adult in good health.

This chain links TRBV21-1 with TRBJ2-1; the DNA was not used to check the table's D call, TRBD2. TRBV21-1 is a pseudogene. The CDR3 consists of 14 residues. The CDR3 loop is CASSKVGTRNEQFF. The CDR3 region has the DNA TGTGCCAGCAGCAAAGTGGGGACTCGGAATGAGCAGTTCTTC.

The gene calls are TRBV15 and TRBJ2-5; the match to TRBD1 covers 11 bases. The CDR3 is made up of 17 amino acids. With V trimmed by 2 bases and J by 3 bases, 8 bases remained unmatched. Germline CDR1 is LNHNV and CDR2 is YYDKDF (reference sequence). The DNA for the CDR3 is TGTGCCACCAGCAGAAAGTGGGACAGGGGGGCCGAAGAGACCCAGTACTTC. Its translation is CATSRKWDRGAEETQYF.

The chain employs TRBV13 and TRBJ2-2; 14 bases are shared with TRBD2. This CDR3 contains 18 residues. Germline values: CDR1 PRHDT, CDR2 FYEKMQ (reference sequence). Unmatched junction bases numbered 10, after V lost 5 bases and J lost 5 bases. In nucleotides, the CDR3 is TGTGCCAGCAGCCATCCGGGACTAGCGGGAGAGGGGACCGGGGAGCTGTTTTTT. Translation: CASSHPGLAGEGTGELFF.

This clone has only a few counts. V and J are TRBV5-8 and TRBJ1-1; possible D gene TRBD1, 5 bases. This CDR3 is 14 amino acids long. CDR1 is SGHTS and CDR2 is YDEGEE in the germline V gene. V lost 4 bases, J lost 1 base, and 11 bases lay in between. As DNA, the CDR3 is TGTGCCAGCAGCCCGGTGGGGCGGAACACTGAAGCTTTCTTT. Translated: CASSPVGRNTEAFF.

The V gene is TRBV11-2, the J gene TRBJ2-7, with TRBD1 matching 7 bases. CDR3 size: 16 residues. The junction had 17 bases not matched to a gene; V was cut back by 5 bases and J by 7 bases. The germline gives CDR1 SGHAT, CDR2 FQNNGV. The CDR3 loop reads CASSHIRGQSFGEQYF. The CDR3 DNA follows: TGTGCCAGCAGCCACATACGGGGACAGTCCTTTGGGGAGCAGTACTTC.

The chain employs TRBV27 and TRBJ1-2; D unclear. The CDR3 loop spans 13 amino acids. CDR1 and CDR2 from the germline V gene are MNHEY and SMNVEV (reference sequence). V was shortened by 2 bases and J by 7 bases, with 11 bases between the two germline ends. CDR3 in amino acids: CASSLNPVTGYTF. Written as DNA, the CDR3 is TGTGCCAGCAGTTTAAATCCAGTAACTGGCTACACCTTC.

This clone was seen a single time. V usage is TRBV7-9 and J usage is TRBJ2-5; 7 bases agree with TRBD1. CDR3 length: 16 residues. The V gene end was trimmed by 6 bases and the J gene end by 0 bases; junction bases not matched to a gene: 10. Looked up from germline, CDR1 is SEHNR and CDR2 is FQNEAQ (reference sequence). DNA of the CDR3: TGTGCCAGCAGTTACACCCTACAGGGGTACCAAGAGACCCAGTACTTC. Its protein is CASSYTLQGYQETQYF.